One sample yielded the 25 T cell receptor beta chains listed below, sequenced in a study of blood T cell repertoires in COVID-19. The table came from immunoSEQ multiplex PCR; TCRdb's copy has only in-frame clones and leaves some out. This table has 150,000 to 200,000 clones, around 89% appearing once. The sequencing sample was made of PBMCs or T cells enriched from blood (not recorded which). Every receptor here comes from a young woman who had recovered from COVID-19.

V and J are TRBV4-1 and TRBJ2-1; tentatively, D is TRBD1 (5 bases). The CDR3 sequence is 14 residues long. V was shortened by 4 bases and J by 4 bases, with 11 bases between the two germline ends. CDR1 is MGHRA and CDR2 is YSYEKL in the germline V gene. DNA for the CDR3: TGCGCCAGCAGCCCCCGGACAAAGTACAATGAGCAGTTCTTC. Its protein product is CASSPRTKYNEQFF.

This chain connects TRBV30 to TRBJ2-1, with 14 bases that match TRBD2. The CDR3 is made up of 18 amino acids. The V and J ends lost 5 bases and 1 base, in that order; junction bases with no gene match: 10. Germline assignment: CDR1 GTSNPN and CDR2 SVGIG (reference sequence). The CDR3 loop is CAWSGGTSGRRSYNEQFF. Written as DNA, the CDR3 is TGTGCCTGGTCGGGGGGGACTAGCGGGAGACGGTCCTACAATGAGCAGTTCTTC.

The rearrangement joins TRBV6-5 to TRBJ2-7, with a weak D call TRBD2 (5 bases). The germline V gene has CDR1 MNHEY and CDR2 SVGAGI. The CDR3 is made up of 14 amino acids. With 6 bases removed from V and 4 bases from J, the gap between germline ends came to 16 bases. The CDR3 sequence is CASSPKARGYEQYF. DNA of the CDR3: TGTGCCAGCAGCCCCAAAGCCCGGGGTTACGAGCAGTACTTC.

V is TRBV25-1 and J is TRBJ2-7, with 7 bases lining up with TRBD1. J gave up 3 bases and V 5 bases, and 10 bases lay outside the gene matches. The CDR3 runs to 15 residues. From germline, CDR1 is MGHDK and CDR2 SYGVNS. The CDR3: CASSRSQGRYYEQYF. In nucleotides, the CDR3 is TGTGCCAGCAGTAGGTCACAGGGGCGTTACTACGAGCAGTACTTC.

The table lists this clone with a count of one. V gene TRBV2 combines with J gene TRBJ2-1; the D gene is possibly TRBD1 (5 bases). CDR3 size: 13 residues. Germline V gene data show CDR1 as SNHLY and CDR2 as FYNNEI. Trimming left V 7 bases short and J 0 bases short, with 7 bases between. The CDR3 here is CASTGYSYNEQFF. In DNA form, the CDR3 reads TGTGCCAGCACAGGGTACTCCTACAATGAGCAGTTCTTC.

The chain couples TRBV28 to TRBJ1-5; no firm D call. Trimming took 7 bases from V and 6 from J, leaving 16 bases between them. CDR1 and CDR2 from the germline V gene are MDHEN and SYDVKM. This CDR3 spans 14 amino acids. Here the CDR3 reads CASNSPGVGQPQHF. CDR3 DNA: TGTGCCAGCAATTCTCCCGGGGTGGGTCAGCCCCAGCATTTT.

The chain recombines TRBV28 with TRBJ2-5, with 11 positions matching TRBD2. There are 14 residues in the CDR3. Trimming cost V 6 bases and J 5 bases; bases outside gene matches: 5. CDR1 and CDR2 from the germline V gene are MDHEN and SYDVKM. In nucleotides, the CDR3 is TGTGCCAGCAGACTAGCGGGAGATATGGAGACCCAGTACTTC. It translates to CASRLAGDMETQYF.

The V gene is TRBV2, the J gene TRBJ2-1, with D possibly being TRBD1 (5 bases). Germline CDR1 reads SNHLY; CDR2 reads FYNNEI. The length of the CDR3 is 15 residues. V was cut by 6 bases and J by 4 bases, with 16 bases left in between. The CDR3 bases are TGTGCCAGCAGGGGTCAGGGTCTGGGGTACAATGAGCAGTTCTTC. Translation: CASRGQGLGYNEQFF.

The chain combines TRBV5-1 with TRBJ2-1; D unclear. The CDR3 is made up of 14 amino acids. V lost 1 base, J lost 0 bases, and 5 bases lay in between. Germline lookup yields CDR1 SGHRS and CDR2 YFSETQ. CDR3 in amino acids: CASSLSSSYNEQFF. For the CDR3, the DNA is TGCGCCAGCAGCTTGTCTAGCTCCTACAATGAGCAGTTCTTC.

The chain links TRBV6-5 to TRBJ1-2, with a weak D call TRBD1 (6 bases). Trimming removed 0 bases at V and 3 bases at J, with 14 bases between. This CDR3 is built from 16 residues. Germline V gene sequence: CDR1 MNHEY, CDR2 SVGAGI. The CDR3 loop reads CASSYSPGHSYYGYTF. Here the CDR3 DNA reads TGTGCCAGCAGTTACTCGCCGGGACACAGTTACTATGGCTACACCTTC.

This clone was found many times. This chain joins TRBV10-3 and TRBJ1-4, with TRBD1 matching over 8 bases. The CDR3 totals 14 residues. Germline trimming cut 5 bases from V and 8 bases from J; bases unmatched to any gene: 7. Germline V gives CDR1 ENHRY, CDR2 SYGVKD. DNA of the CDR3: TGTGCCATCAGTCCACAGGGGGGAATGGAAAAACTGTTTTTT. Translation: CAISPQGGMEKLFF.

V and J are TRBV7-9 and TRBJ2-1, with D possibly matching TRBD1 (6 bases). Germline V gene data show CDR1 as SEHNR and CDR2 as FQNEAQ (reference sequence). V was cut by 1 base and J by 12 bases, with 13 bases left in between. The CDR3 loop spans 13 amino acids. The CDR3 region is CASSLGNRVRQFF. As DNA, the CDR3 is TGTGCCAGCAGCTTAGGAAACAGGGTCAGGCAGTTCTTC.

CDR3 protein: CASSQGHTSGRPYEQYF. As DNA, the CDR3 is TGCGCCAGCAGCCAAGGTCATACTAGCGGGAGACCCTACGAGCAGTACTTC. The V call is TRBV4-3, the J call TRBJ2-7, with 11 positions matching TRBD2. The CDR3 totals 17 residues. CDR1 LGHNA and CDR2 YSLEER come from the germline V gene. V gave up 1 base and J gave up 2 bases; unmatched junction bases: 7.

This chain connects TRBV4-1 to TRBJ2-7; unclear D gene. Germline CDR1 reads MGHRA; CDR2 reads YSYEKL. Trimming stripped 1 base from V and 2 bases from J, with 9 bases between. CDR3 length: 14 amino acids. The CDR3 coding sequence is TGCGCCAGCAGCCAAGGCTACTTTCCCTACGAGCAGTACTTC. This translates into CASSQGYFPYEQYF.

The V call is TRBV5-1, the J call TRBJ2-3; 12 nucleotides align to TRBD2. CDR3 length: 18 residues. The trim removed 4 bases at V and 0 bases at J, leaving 9 bases unmatched. Germline values: CDR1 SGHRS, CDR2 YFSETQ. CDR3 protein: CASSPGGLAGSSTDTQYF. The CDR3 nucleotides are TGCGCCAGCAGCCCGGGGGGACTAGCGGGCTCTAGCACAGATACGCAGTATTTT.

The chain is built from TRBV7-2 and TRBJ1-2; possible D gene TRBD1, 6 bases. V was pared by 2 bases and J by 1 base, with 11 bases between. The V gene's germline CDR1 is SGHTA and CDR2 FQGNSA. The CDR3 runs to 15 residues. The CDR3 DNA is TGTGCCAGCAGCTTATCAGGGGTGGTTAACTATGGCTACACCTTC. It encodes CASSLSGVVNYGYTF.

The chain carries TRBV7-3 and TRBJ2-1, with a possible D match to TRBD2 (6 bases). From germline, CDR1 is SGHTA and CDR2 FQGTGA. The V end lost 3 bases, the J end lost 5 bases, and 14 bases lay between the germline ends. The CDR3 runs 15 residues. The CDR3 DNA sequence: TGTGCCAGCAGCTTTCGGGTTGCGGGGCACAATGAGCAGTTCTTC. Encoded protein: CASSFRVAGHNEQFF.

The rearrangement joins TRBV15 to TRBJ2-1; TRBD2 matches 8 bases. The germline V gene encodes CDR1 LNHNV and CDR2 YYDKDF (reference sequence). This CDR3 spans 15 amino acids. J gave up 4 bases and V 0 bases, and 2 bases lay outside the gene matches. The CDR3 loop is CATSRETSGYNEQFF. CDR3 nucleotides: TGTGCCACCAGCAGAGAAACTAGCGGATACAATGAGCAGTTCTTC.

The V gene is TRBV5-1, the J gene TRBJ2-7, with TRBD1 identical over 11 bases. The V gene's germline CDR1 is SGHRS and CDR2 YFSETQ. With 1 base clipped from V and 5 bases from J, the junction kept 5 bases outside the gene matches. The CDR3 contains 15 residues. For the CDR3, the DNA is TGCGCCAGCAGCTTGTCCAGGACAGGGGGCAACGAGCAGTACTTC. As protein: CASSLSRTGGNEQYF.

A few counts support this clone. V usage is TRBV7-8 and J usage is TRBJ1-2, with 11 positions matching TRBD1. The V gene end was trimmed by 5 bases and the J gene end by 7 bases; junction bases not matched to a gene: 9. Germline values: CDR1 SGHVS, CDR2 FQNEAQ. CDR3 length: 15 residues. CDR3 sequence: CASSPRVDRGRGYTF. For the CDR3, the DNA is TGTGCCAGCAGCCCCAGGGTGGACAGGGGGCGTGGCTACACCTTC.

The rearrangement joins TRBV19 to TRBJ2-1; 11 nucleotides match TRBD2. Germline lookup yields CDR1 LNHDA and CDR2 SQIVND (reference sequence). V lost 10 bases and J lost 7; bases outside the gene matches: 24. This CDR3 has 19 residues. The DNA of the CDR3 is TGTGCCACCACACCTCAAAGGGGGATGGGGACTAGCGGAAGAAATGAGCAGTTCTTC. Its translation is CATTPQRGMGTSGRNEQFF.

The V gene is TRBV4-1, the J gene TRBJ2-1; perhaps TRBD1 as D (5 bases). V dropped 0 bases and J dropped 0 bases, with 12 bases sitting between them. The CDR3 spans 17 residues. Germline V CDR1 and CDR2: MGHRA, YSYEKL. For the CDR3, the DNA is TGCGCCAGCAGCCAAGAAGGGGCCCAGAGCTCCTACAATGAGCAGTTCTTC. This sequence encodes CASSQEGAQSSYNEQFF.

The chain is built from TRBV5-1 and TRBJ2-5; D is possibly TRBD2 (6 bases). CDR3 length equals 13 residues. Germline V lookup: CDR1 SGHRS, CDR2 YFSETQ. The V end lost 0 bases, the J end lost 4 bases, and 7 bases lay between the germline ends. For the CDR3, the DNA is TGCGCCAGCAGCTTGGGTAGCGGAGAGACCCAGTACTTC. Translating gives CASSLGSGETQYF.

The CDR3 bases are TGTGCCAGCAGTGTTCTAGCGGGGGCGGAAAATGAGCAGTTCTTC. This translates into CASSVLAGAENEQFF. The V and J genes are TRBV6-4 and TRBJ2-1, with 10 positions matching TRBD2. V shed 4 bases and J 7 bases; nucleotides not matched to a gene: 7. Per germline, CDR1 MRHNA and CDR2 SNTAGT. The CDR3 loop spans 15 amino acids.

This chain uses TRBV6-5 with TRBJ2-3; 7 nucleotides line up with TRBD2. Losses at the gene ends were 11 bases for V and 0 bases for J; bases not matched to a gene: 8. Germline V lookup: CDR1 MNHEY, CDR2 SVGAGI. There are 14 residues in the CDR3. The DNA for the CDR3 is TGTGCCGGGAGGGAGTATACTAGCACAGATACGCAGTATTTT. Translating gives CAGREYTSTDTQYF.